One and the same sample provided the 29 T cell receptor beta chains below, sequenced in a study of CD8+ T cells in alopecia areata. As to treatment: oral pan-JAK inhibitor, 5-10 mg twice daily. RNA extraction was followed by reverse transcription into cDNA, which acted as the sequencing template. Produced via immunoSEQ multiplex PCR; TCRdb's table is partial and in-frame only. The sample yields approximately 210,000 clones, about 60% seen once. This sample comprised CD4+ T cells sorted from blood, obtained at week 4, from a patient treated with tofacitinib. All receptors derive from a human donor with alopecia areata.

In nucleotides, the CDR3 is TGCAGCGGACTAAGGGGGGGCACCGGGGAGCTGTTTTTT. Its translation: CSGLRGGTGELFF. V and J are TRBV29-1 and TRBJ2-2; the D gene is possibly TRBD2 (7 bases). This CDR3 has 13 residues. Germline V lookup: CDR1 SQVTM, CDR2 ANQGSEA. Trimming took 7 bases from V and 4 from J, leaving 13 bases between them.

CDR3 residues: CAWTADSNQPQHF. CDR3 coding DNA: TGTGCCTGGACGGCAGATAGCAATCAGCCCCAGCATTTT. This sequence joins TRBV30 and TRBJ1-5; D uncertain. The CDR3 loop spans 13 amino acids. V was cut by 4 bases and J by 0 bases, with 7 bases left in between. Germline-derived CDR1 and CDR2 are GTSNPN and SVGIG (reference sequence).

The V gene is TRBV30, the J gene TRBJ1-1, with D perhaps TRBD1 (6 bases). Trimming stripped 4 bases from V and 4 bases from J, with 19 bases between. Germline V gene lookup returns CDR1 GTSNPN and CDR2 SVGIG (reference sequence). The CDR3 consists of 15 residues. The CDR3 nucleotides are TGTGCCTGGACTCTTCGGGGGGCTTGGTCCACTGAAGCTTTCTTT. This gives the protein CAWTLRGAWSTEAFF. Based on the CDR3 plus reference TRBV30 and TRBJ1-1, the full variable domain is SQTIHQWPATLVQPVGSPLSLECTVEGTSNPNLYWYRQAAGRGLQLLFYSVGIGQISSEVPQNLSASRPQDRQFILSSKKLLLSDSGFYLCAWTLRGAWSTEAFFGQGTRLTVV.

Turning to this clone: Other DNA sequences from this sample encode an identical CDR3 as well. The rearrangement joins TRBV5-1 to TRBJ1-1, with D hard to call. V lost 6 bases to trimming and J lost 2 bases, with 5 bases between them. CDR1 SGHRS and CDR2 YFSETQ come from the germline V gene. This CDR3 is 11 amino acids long. This CDR3 is CASKENTEAFF. The CDR3 DNA follows: TGCGCCAGCAAAGAAAACACTGAAGCTTTCTTT.

The table lists this clone with a few counts. V gene TRBV18 combines with J gene TRBJ2-7, with 8 bases lining up with TRBD1. Per germline, CDR1 KGHSH and CDR2 LQKENI. The CDR3 is made up of 14 amino acids. Trimming at V came to 3 bases and at J to 4 bases, leaving 5 bases not matched to a gene. The CDR3 region is CASSPGQVVYEQYF. The DNA for the CDR3 is TGTGCCAGCTCACCGGGACAGGTTGTGTACGAGCAGTACTTC.

The chain couples TRBV30 to TRBJ1-4, with D possibly being TRBD1 (6 bases). V lost 3 bases and J 2 bases, leaving 10 bases between the germline ends. Germline V gives CDR1 GTSNPN, CDR2 SVGIG (reference sequence). The CDR3 has 14 residues. For the CDR3, the DNA is TGTGCCTGGAGCCCCGGACAGACTAATGAAAAACTGTTTTTT. It codes for CAWSPGQTNEKLFF.

This chain connects TRBV27 to TRBJ2-1, with 9 positions matching TRBD2. There are 15 residues in the CDR3. V trimming: 5 bases; J trimming: 5 bases; junction bases outside the gene matches: 7. CDR1 and CDR2 (germline): MNHEY, SMNVEV (reference sequence). The CDR3 nucleotides read TGTGCCAGCAGTCTACCCGGGACTAGCAACAATGAGCAGTTCTTC. This gives the protein CASSLPGTSNNEQFF.

This clone showed up many times. V and J are TRBV29-1 and TRBJ2-1, with TRBD2 matching over 15 bases. Germline-derived CDR1 and CDR2 are SQVTM and ANQGSEA. The junction had 3 bases not matched to a gene; V was cut back by 5 bases and J by 4 bases. CDR3 length equals 15 residues. The CDR3 DNA sequence: TGCAGCGTTCGGACTAGCGGGGGGGTATACAATGAGCAGTTCTTC. This gives the protein CSVRTSGGVYNEQFF.

V gene TRBV29-1 combines with J gene TRBJ2-5; D unclear. The CDR3 consists of 10 residues. Trimming removed 3 bases from V and 5 bases from J, with 4 bases in between. Germline-derived CDR1 and CDR2 are SQVTM and ANQGSEA. The CDR3 DNA reads as TGCAGCGTTGAGTCGGAGACCCAGTACTTC. Encoded protein: CSVESETQYF.

The J gene is TRBJ1-5, the V gene TRBV30; 8 bases are a match to TRBD1. The V segment lost 5 bases and the J segment 5 bases; nucleotides outside the gene matches: 2. In germline, CDR1 is GTSNPN, CDR2 SVGIG (reference sequence). This CDR3 contains 12 residues. The CDR3, as DNA: TGTGCCTGGTCACAGGGGGATCAGCCCCAGCATTTT. This codes for CAWSQGDQPQHF.

The rearrangement uses TRBV11-2 and TRBJ1-2; possible D gene TRBD1, 6 bases. V lost 0 bases and J 5 bases, leaving 13 bases between the germline ends. Per the germline V gene, CDR1 is SGHAT and CDR2 is FQNNGV. This CDR3 has 15 residues. The CDR3 spells CASSLDWVGGYGYTF. The CDR3 DNA sequence: TGTGCCAGCAGCTTAGATTGGGTAGGGGGATATGGCTACACCTTC.

The chain combines TRBV7-8 with TRBJ2-3, with D hard to call. Germline assignment: CDR1 SGHVS and CDR2 FQNEAQ. Trimming pared 2 bases from V and 2 bases from J, leaving 11 bases between. The CDR3 loop spans 15 amino acids. For the CDR3, the DNA is TGTGCCAGCAGCTTAACCCGGCAGCACACAGATACGCAGTATTTT. This gives the protein CASSLTRQHTDTQYF.

This chain links TRBV23-1 with TRBJ1-5; D unclear. TRBV23-1 falls under the ORF class, with uncertain function. The germline V and J ends were trimmed by 3 bases and 5 bases, with 11 bases remaining between them. The CDR3 is 14 residues long. CDR3 nucleotides: TGCGCCAGCAGTCACGGGCAGCCCGATCAGCCCCAGCATTTT. It translates to CASSHGQPDQPQHF.

This clone appeared a few times. This chain uses TRBV9 with TRBJ1-5, with D possibly TRBD1 on 5 matching bases. The V gene's germline CDR1 is SGDLS and CDR2 YYNGEE. CDR3 length: 15 residues. The V end was cut by 0 bases, the J end by 2 bases, with 9 bases between. CDR3 sequence: CASSVEGAGNQPQHF. The CDR3 region has the DNA TGTGCCAGCAGCGTAGAAGGGGCTGGCAATCAGCCCCAGCATTTT.

V is TRBV28 and J is TRBJ2-1, with 7 bases fitting TRBD2. The J segment lost 7 bases and the V segment lost 4 bases, leaving 4 bases of the junction unmatched. CDR3 length: 13 amino acids. In germline, CDR1 is MDHEN, CDR2 SYDVKM. For the CDR3, the DNA is TGTGCCAGCAGTTCATGGGGGGGGAATGAGCAGTTCTTC. This translates into CASSSWGGNEQFF.

This clone was counted between two and nine times. The chain couples TRBV6-5 to TRBJ1-3; D ambiguous. Trimming took 4 bases from V and 4 from J, leaving 5 bases between them. This CDR3 has 12 residues. Germline CDR1 is MNHEY and CDR2 is SVGAGI. DNA for the CDR3: TGTGCCAGCAGTTCACCCGGAAACACCATATATTTT. Its translation is CASSSPGNTIYF.

This chain joins TRBV7-9 and TRBJ2-2, with no clear D. The germline gives CDR1 SEHNR, CDR2 FQNEAQ (reference sequence). V lost 5 bases, J lost 5 bases, and 12 bases lay in between. The CDR3 extends over 14 amino acids. The CDR3 DNA follows: TGTGCCAGCAGCCAAGAAGGGTGGACCGGGGAGCTGTTTTTT. Protein sequence: CASSQEGWTGELFF.

This clone was seen a few times. J is TRBJ2-1 and V is TRBV18; D is perhaps TRBD1 (5 bases). V was pared by 2 bases and J by 2 bases, with 13 bases between. The germline V gene encodes CDR1 KGHSH and CDR2 LQKENI. The CDR3 totals 16 residues. The CDR3 DNA follows: TGTGCCAGCTCACCAATCGGGCAGGGAACCTACAATGAGCAGTTCTTC. Its translation: CASSPIGQGTYNEQFF.

J is TRBJ1-5 and V is TRBV7-9; tentative D call: TRBD1 (5 bases). Germline V CDR1 and CDR2: SEHNR, FQNEAQ (reference sequence). The CDR3 runs 12 residues. Between the trimmed V and J ends, which lost 5 bases and 9 bases, there was a span of 11 bases. The CDR3 here is CASSPQGPPQHF. For the CDR3, the DNA is TGTGCCAGCAGCCCTCAGGGCCCGCCCCAGCATTTT.

The V and J genes are TRBV29-1 and TRBJ2-3, with 8 bases identical to TRBD1. This CDR3 has 12 amino acids. In germline, CDR1 is SQVTM, CDR2 ANQGSEA. Germline trimming cut 4 bases from V and 3 bases from J; bases unmatched to any gene: 0. The CDR3 loop reads CSVGTGTDTQYF. The CDR3 DNA reads as TGCAGCGTTGGGACAGGGACAGATACGCAGTATTTT.

V gene TRBV4-1 combines with J gene TRBJ1-1; tentatively, D is TRBD1 (6 bases). Germline V gene data show CDR1 as MGHRA and CDR2 as YSYEKL. This CDR3 has 14 amino acids. The V end was cut by 4 bases, the J end by 4 bases, with 13 bases between. CDR3 amino acids: CASSRGQFITEAFF. Written as DNA, the CDR3 is TGCGCCAGCAGCCGCGGACAGTTTATCACTGAAGCTTTCTTT.

The chain combines TRBV29-1 with TRBJ2-7; TRBD2 might be the D (5 bases). The length of the CDR3 is 12 residues. Germline-derived CDR1 and CDR2 are SQVTM and ANQGSEA. Between the trimmed V and J ends, which lost 5 bases and 5 bases, there was a span of 13 bases. The CDR3 coding sequence is TGCAGCGTTACTAGGCTACTCGACGAGCAGTACTTC. Its translation is CSVTRLLDEQYF.

This clone was seen a handful of times. V gene TRBV29-1 combines with J gene TRBJ1-2; weak D call: TRBD1 (6 bases). V was shortened by 6 bases and J by 3 bases, with 20 bases between the two germline ends. The germline V gene has CDR1 SQVTM and CDR2 ANQGSEA. This CDR3 comprises 15 residues. The CDR3 bases are TGCAGCGTCGTGACCTCCGACAGGAATTACTATGGCTACACCTTC. It encodes CSVVTSDRNYYGYTF.

This clone has more than one count but fewer than ten. The DNA of the CDR3 is TGTGCCAGCAGAACATCGGGAGGGACAGATACGCAGTATTTT. Its translation: CASRTSGGTDTQYF. This chain connects TRBV6-6 to TRBJ2-3, with 8 bases lining up with TRBD2. CDR1 MNHNY and CDR2 SVGAGI come from the germline V gene (reference sequence). Trimming at V came to 6 bases and at J to 3 bases, leaving 5 bases not matched to a gene. This CDR3 comprises 14 residues.

The chain has TRBV2 and TRBJ2-5; no reliable D call. Trimming shortened V by 6 bases and J by 2 bases, and 7 bases separated the two germline ends. CDR3 length equals 12 residues. Germline CDR1 reads SNHLY; CDR2 reads FYNNEI. The CDR3 loop reads CASSLLQETQYF. The CDR3 DNA is TGTGCCAGCAGCCTCCTACAAGAGACCCAGTACTTC.

The chain uses TRBV4-1 and TRBJ1-2; 7 bases match TRBD1. CDR3 size: 15 residues. The V segment lost 7 bases and the J segment 2 bases; nucleotides outside the gene matches: 10. Germline V gene sequence: CDR1 MGHRA, CDR2 YSYEKL. CDR3 coding DNA: TGCGCCAGCATGCCACCGGGACAGACAAACTATGGCTACACCTTC. Its translation: CASMPPGQTNYGYTF.

The rearrangement links TRBV4-3 to TRBJ1-4; D gene uncertain. The CDR3 loop spans 12 amino acids. Trimming cost V 1 base and J 8 bases, with 5 bases left between them. The germline CDR1 and CDR2 sequences are LGHNA and YSLEER. The CDR3 loop is CASSQVREKLFF. The CDR3 DNA reads as TGCGCCAGCAGCCAAGTGCGGGAAAAACTGTTTTTT.

This chain joins TRBV30 and TRBJ1-6, with no clear D. The germline V gene has CDR1 GTSNPN and CDR2 SVGIG (reference sequence). This CDR3 comprises 14 residues. Trimming pared 8 bases from V and 8 bases from J, leaving 19 bases between. The CDR3 region is CAARTVRPDSPLHF. The DNA for the CDR3 is TGTGCCGCCCGGACCGTTCGACCCGATTCACCCCTCCACTTT.

This clone turned up a few times. The J gene is TRBJ2-7, the V gene TRBV7-2; TRBD2 aligns across 13 bases. This CDR3 has 17 amino acids. Germline V gene data show CDR1 as SGHTA and CDR2 as FQGNSA. V lost 4 bases, J lost 3 bases, and 9 bases stayed unmatched. CDR3 nucleotides: TGTGCCAGCAGCTCGCCGAGGGGACTAGCGGGAAACTACGAGCAGTACTTC. Protein: CASSSPRGLAGNYEQYF.